These 29 T cell receptor beta chains were sequenced from one sample in a study of blood T cell repertoires in COVID-19. TCRdb keeps only in-frame clones here, not all; method: immunoSEQ multiplex PCR. Here the sample spans some 150,000 clones, 84% being singletons. The sequencing input was peripheral blood. The receptors originated from a woman aged 45-65 years with acute or convalescent COVID-19.

Only one count was recorded for this clone. V gene TRBV6-5 combines with J gene TRBJ1-4; D is unresolved. The CDR3 runs 14 residues. Trimming took 6 bases from V and 7 from J, leaving 15 bases between them. Germline CDR1 and CDR2: MNHEY and SVGAGI. CDR3 coding DNA: TGTGCCAGCAGGACGGGTCTATGGGTTGAAAAACTGTTTTTT. Its protein is CASRTGLWVEKLFF.

V is TRBV7-9 and J is TRBJ2-5, with TRBD2 matching 12 bases. Germline V gene data show CDR1 as SEHNR and CDR2 as FQNEAQ (reference sequence). This CDR3 is built from 17 residues. V trimming: 5 bases; J trimming: 1 base; junction bases outside the gene matches: 8. CDR3 residues: CASSPDSSGGGQETQYF. The CDR3 DNA is TGTGCCAGCAGCCCCGATTCTAGCGGGGGGGGCCAAGAGACCCAGTACTTC.

This chain joins TRBV19 and TRBJ2-7, with D possibly matching TRBD1 (6 bases). The V end lost 2 bases, the J end lost 4 bases, and 15 bases lay between the germline ends. CDR3 length equals 15 residues. Germline CDR1 is LNHDA and CDR2 is SQIVND (reference sequence). In DNA, the CDR3 is TGTGCCAGTAGTATAACTGGCCGAGGGGGTTACGAGCAGTACTTC. This codes for CASSITGRGGYEQYF. The complete variable domain, with remaining parts taken from reference TRBV19 and TRBJ2-7, reads DGGITQSPKYLFRKEGQNVTLSCEQNLNHDAMYWYRQDPGQGLRLIYYSQIVNDFQKGDIAEGYSVSREKKESFPLTVTSAQKNPTAFYLCASSITGRGGYEQYFGPGTRLTVT.

J is TRBJ2-1 and V is TRBV9; 7 nucleotides line up with TRBD2. CDR3 length: 15 amino acids. Germline CDR1 reads SGDLS; CDR2 reads YYNGEE. V gave up 0 bases and J gave up 9 bases; unmatched junction bases: 9. CDR3 residues: CASSVVGQREGEQFF. For the CDR3, the DNA is TGTGCCAGCAGCGTAGTGGGCCAGCGGGAAGGTGAGCAGTTCTTC.

The rearrangement uses TRBV6-6 and TRBJ1-5; maybe TRBD1 (5 bases). The CDR3 extends over 15 amino acids. Trimming shortened V by 2 bases and J by 5 bases, and 13 bases separated the two germline ends. Per germline, CDR1 MNHNY and CDR2 SVGAGI (reference sequence). CDR3 in amino acids: CASSYQQVGYQPQHF. CDR3 DNA sequence: TGTGCCAGCAGTTACCAACAGGTCGGGTATCAGCCCCAGCATTTT.

This chain links TRBV4-3 with TRBJ2-4; a possible D gene is TRBD2 (5 bases). Looked up from germline, CDR1 is LGHNA and CDR2 is YSLEER. This CDR3 contains 13 residues. V was trimmed by 0 bases and J by 12 bases, leaving 12 bases between them. The CDR3 DNA sequence: TGCGCCAGCAGCCAAGATAGCGTCACCGGTCAGTACTTC. It encodes CASSQDSVTGQYF.

The chain employs TRBV6-5 and TRBJ2-7; 7 bases align to TRBD2. The CDR3 loop spans 16 amino acids. Germline V gene sequence: CDR1 MNHEY, CDR2 SVGAGI. V lost 0 bases and J lost 1; bases outside the gene matches: 6. The CDR3 nucleotides are TGTGCCAGCAGTTACTCGTACCGCGGGAGTTCCTACGAGCAGTACTTC. Translation: CASSYSYRGSSYEQYF.

J is TRBJ2-1 and V is TRBV2; D call uncertain. The CDR3 length is 13 residues. V lost 6 bases and J 4 bases, leaving 10 bases between the germline ends. Looked up from germline, CDR1 is SNHLY and CDR2 is FYNNEI. CDR3 bases: TGTGCCAGCAGCCTGAACAGTTACAATGAGCAGTTCTTC. Amino acids: CASSLNSYNEQFF. Filled out from reference TRBV2 and TRBJ2-1, the complete variable domain reads EPEVTQTPSHQVTQMGQEVILRCVPISNHLYFYWYRQILGQKVEFLVSFYNNEISEKSEIFDDQFSVERPDGSNFTLKIRSTKLEDSAMYFCASSLNSYNEQFFGPGTRLTVL.

The chain links TRBV27 to TRBJ1-6; D is possibly TRBD1 (6 bases). The V gene's germline CDR1 is MNHEY and CDR2 SMNVEV (reference sequence). V lost 6 bases and J lost 6, with 15 bases in between. The CDR3 spans 15 residues. Written as DNA, the CDR3 is TGTGCCAGCAGGGTTCAGACAGGAATTAATTCACCCCTCCACTTT. The encoded protein is CASRVQTGINSPLHF.

This clone appeared a single time. The chain combines TRBV29-1 with TRBJ1-5; D is ambiguous. V dropped 5 bases and J dropped 7 bases, with 15 bases sitting between them. This CDR3 has 13 amino acids. Germline lookup yields CDR1 SQVTM and CDR2 ANQGSEA. CDR3 DNA: TGCAGCGTTCGAGACACTTACGGCCAGCCCCAGCATTTT. It is translated as CSVRDTYGQPQHF. Based on the CDR3 plus reference TRBV29-1 and TRBJ1-5, the full variable domain is SAVISQKPSRDICQRGTSLTIQCQVDSQVTMMFWYRQQPGQSLTLIATANQGSEATYESGFVIDKFPISRPNLTFSTLTVSNMSPEDSSIYLCSVRDTYGQPQHFGDGTRLSIL.

This rearrangement joins TRBV6-5 to TRBJ2-2, with 7 bases fitting TRBD2. The V segment lost 4 bases and the J segment 5 bases; nucleotides outside the gene matches: 7. CDR3 length: 15 residues. The germline CDR1 and CDR2 sequences are MNHEY and SVGAGI. The CDR3 here is CASSSLAGDTGELFF. CDR3 coding DNA: TGTGCCAGCAGTTCCCTTGCGGGAGATACCGGGGAGCTGTTTTTT.

The chain joins TRBV10-3 to TRBJ1-1; TRBD1 might be the D (5 bases). This CDR3 comprises 14 residues. Trimming shortened V by 11 bases and J by 3 bases, and 19 bases separated the two germline ends. Germline V gene data show CDR1 as ENHRY and CDR2 as SYGVKD. The CDR3 region is CAARVAGTDTEAFF. CDR3 nucleotide sequence: TGTGCCGCTAGGGTCGCGGGGACGGACACTGAAGCTTTCTTT.

This clone appeared a few times. The rearrangement uses TRBV7-3 and TRBJ1-2; 8 nucleotides match TRBD1. The J segment lost 10 bases and the V segment lost 0 bases, leaving 7 bases of the junction unmatched. Looked up from germline, CDR1 is SGHTA and CDR2 is FQGTGA. The CDR3 covers 14 residues. CDR3 loop: CASSLTSGGLDYTF. The CDR3 DNA reads as TGTGCCAGCAGCTTAACATCAGGGGGCCTTGACTACACCTTC.

V and J are TRBV9 and TRBJ2-1, with D perhaps TRBD1 (5 bases). The CDR3 has 14 residues. Germline-derived CDR1 and CDR2 are SGDLS and YYNGEE. Trimming removed 0 bases from V and 5 bases from J, with 9 bases in between. The CDR3, as DNA: TGTGCCAGCAGCGTAGACAGGTCAGACAATGAGCAGTTCTTC. The encoded protein is CASSVDRSDNEQFF.

Only a few counts were recorded for this clone. The V and J genes are TRBV5-4 and TRBJ1-6; no firm D call. CDR3 length equals 15 residues. Germline loops: CDR1 SGHNT, CDR2 YYREEE (reference sequence). V was pared by 5 bases and J by 8 bases, with 17 bases between. This CDR3 is CASRRDLLGDSPLHF. As DNA, the CDR3 is TGTGCCAGCAGACGCGACCTACTCGGGGATTCACCCCTCCACTTT.

The chain combines TRBV6-5 with TRBJ2-2, with unresolved D. Germline CDR1 and CDR2: MNHEY and SVGAGI. This CDR3 is 15 amino acids long. With 2 bases removed from V and 0 bases from J, the gap between germline ends came to 7 bases. CDR3 nucleotide sequence: TGTGCCAGCAGTTACGCAGGTGCGAACACCGGGGAGCTGTTTTTT. Residues: CASSYAGANTGELFF.

The CDR3 region is CASIRDGGNYGYTF. The DNA of the CDR3 is TGTGCCAGCATCCGGGACGGGGGTAACTATGGCTACACCTTC. The chain links TRBV2 to TRBJ1-2; D is possibly TRBD1 (5 bases). The germline V gene encodes CDR1 SNHLY and CDR2 FYNNEI. This CDR3 is built from 14 residues. V was cut by 7 bases and J by 1 base, with 13 bases left in between.

CDR3 coding DNA: TGCAGCGTTGTGCGAGCGGGAGAGACCCAGTACTTC. Residues: CSVVRAGETQYF. The rearrangement links TRBV29-1 to TRBJ2-5, with a weak D call TRBD2 (6 bases). The CDR3 length is 12 residues. The germline CDR1 and CDR2 sequences are SQVTM and ANQGSEA. The V end was cut by 4 bases, the J end by 4 bases, with 10 bases between.

The rearrangement joins TRBV12-3 or TRBV12-4 to TRBJ1-1; no clear D gene. This CDR3 is built from 12 residues. V lost 3 bases to trimming and J lost 7 bases, with 9 bases between them. The chain's CDR3 is CASSLTYIEAFF. Here the CDR3 DNA reads TGTGCCAGCAGTTTGACATACATTGAAGCTTTCTTT.

This sequence joins TRBV19 and TRBJ1-1; D may be TRBD1 (6 bases). The germline V and J ends were trimmed by 10 bases and 3 bases, with 15 bases remaining between them. This CDR3 has 13 amino acids. Germline lookup yields CDR1 LNHDA and CDR2 SQIVND (reference sequence). This CDR3 reads CATFNTGYTEAFF. CDR3 coding DNA: TGTGCCACCTTTAACACAGGGTACACTGAAGCTTTCTTT.

This clone was counted a few times. The chain links TRBV6-5 to TRBJ1-2, with 8 bases fitting TRBD1. CDR3 length: 15 residues. Trimming cost V 8 bases and J 2 bases; bases outside gene matches: 10. Germline V gives CDR1 MNHEY, CDR2 SVGAGI. The CDR3: CASGSQGAVNYGYTF. The CDR3 DNA is TGTGCCAGCGGGTCCCAGGGGGCCGTAAACTATGGCTACACCTTC.

The rearrangement links TRBV15 to TRBJ2-1, with TRBD1 identical over 7 bases. There are 14 residues in the CDR3. The V gene end was trimmed by 5 bases and the J gene end by 5 bases; junction bases not matched to a gene: 6. CDR1 is LNHNV and CDR2 is YYDKDF in the germline V gene (reference sequence). As DNA, the CDR3 is TGTGCCACCAGCGCTAGACAGGGAGACAATGAGCAGTTCTTC. It yields the protein CATSARQGDNEQFF.

The chain couples TRBV7-9 to TRBJ2-7; 7 bases match TRBD2. V was clipped by 2 bases and J by 7 bases; unmatched bases: 8. The length of the CDR3 is 14 residues. CDR1 is SEHNR, CDR2 FQNEAQ, per germline (reference sequence). The CDR3: CASSLRAAGEEQYF. DNA of the CDR3: TGTGCCAGCAGCTTAAGGGCCGCGGGGGAGGAGCAGTACTTC.

This chain uses TRBV7-2 with TRBJ2-3; 10 positions agree with TRBD2. The CDR3 covers 16 residues. V trimming: 5 bases; J trimming: 6 bases; junction bases outside the gene matches: 11. Germline V gene data show CDR1 as SGHTA and CDR2 as FQGNSA. Written as DNA, the CDR3 is TGTGCCAGCAGCCCCTTGGGTAGCGGGGGGTTCGATACGCAGTATTTT. Protein sequence: CASSPLGSGGFDTQYF.

In nucleotides, the CDR3 is TGTGCCAGCAGGGGCGGCAGGGGGCTCTACGAGCAGTACTTC. Translated, it gives CASRGGRGLYEQYF. This rearrangement joins TRBV6-5 to TRBJ2-7; 8 nucleotides match TRBD1. CDR1 and CDR2 from the germline V gene are MNHEY and SVGAGI. The CDR3 runs 14 residues. The J segment lost 3 bases and the V segment lost 6 bases, leaving 7 bases of the junction unmatched.

The rearrangement links TRBV28 to TRBJ1-1; D ambiguous. CDR1 and CDR2 (germline): MDHEN, SYDVKM. With 3 bases removed from V and 2 bases from J, the gap between germline ends came to 7 bases. The CDR3 contains 13 residues. The CDR3 spells CASSLLANTEAFF. In nucleotides, the CDR3 is TGTGCCAGCAGTTTGTTAGCTAACACTGAAGCTTTCTTT.

The chain combines TRBV4-1 with TRBJ1-5; no reliable D call. V was clipped by 2 bases and J by 2 bases, with 10 bases between them. Germline-derived CDR1 and CDR2 are MGHRA and YSYEKL. The CDR3 has 15 residues. The CDR3 nucleotides are TGCGCCAGCAGCCAATCGTCACGGGGCAATCAGCCCCAGCATTTT. Translation: CASSQSSRGNQPQHF.

The chain carries TRBV7-9 and TRBJ1-6; D perhaps matches TRBD1 (6 bases). Germline CDR1 SEHNR, CDR2 FQNEAQ (reference sequence). The CDR3 consists of 14 residues. Trimming cost V 6 bases and J 4 bases, with 10 bases left between them. The CDR3 loop reads CASSRTDYNSPLHF. CDR3 DNA sequence: TGTGCCAGCAGTCGGACAGATTATAATTCACCCCTCCACTTT.

The chain links TRBV5-4 to TRBJ1-1; no definite D call. This CDR3 has 14 residues. Germline CDR1 reads SGHNT; CDR2 reads YYREEE (reference sequence). V lost 0 bases to trimming and J lost 1 base, with 7 bases between them. This CDR3 is CASSLAAANTEAFF. DNA of the CDR3: TGTGCCAGCAGCTTGGCCGCGGCGAACACTGAAGCTTTCTTT.